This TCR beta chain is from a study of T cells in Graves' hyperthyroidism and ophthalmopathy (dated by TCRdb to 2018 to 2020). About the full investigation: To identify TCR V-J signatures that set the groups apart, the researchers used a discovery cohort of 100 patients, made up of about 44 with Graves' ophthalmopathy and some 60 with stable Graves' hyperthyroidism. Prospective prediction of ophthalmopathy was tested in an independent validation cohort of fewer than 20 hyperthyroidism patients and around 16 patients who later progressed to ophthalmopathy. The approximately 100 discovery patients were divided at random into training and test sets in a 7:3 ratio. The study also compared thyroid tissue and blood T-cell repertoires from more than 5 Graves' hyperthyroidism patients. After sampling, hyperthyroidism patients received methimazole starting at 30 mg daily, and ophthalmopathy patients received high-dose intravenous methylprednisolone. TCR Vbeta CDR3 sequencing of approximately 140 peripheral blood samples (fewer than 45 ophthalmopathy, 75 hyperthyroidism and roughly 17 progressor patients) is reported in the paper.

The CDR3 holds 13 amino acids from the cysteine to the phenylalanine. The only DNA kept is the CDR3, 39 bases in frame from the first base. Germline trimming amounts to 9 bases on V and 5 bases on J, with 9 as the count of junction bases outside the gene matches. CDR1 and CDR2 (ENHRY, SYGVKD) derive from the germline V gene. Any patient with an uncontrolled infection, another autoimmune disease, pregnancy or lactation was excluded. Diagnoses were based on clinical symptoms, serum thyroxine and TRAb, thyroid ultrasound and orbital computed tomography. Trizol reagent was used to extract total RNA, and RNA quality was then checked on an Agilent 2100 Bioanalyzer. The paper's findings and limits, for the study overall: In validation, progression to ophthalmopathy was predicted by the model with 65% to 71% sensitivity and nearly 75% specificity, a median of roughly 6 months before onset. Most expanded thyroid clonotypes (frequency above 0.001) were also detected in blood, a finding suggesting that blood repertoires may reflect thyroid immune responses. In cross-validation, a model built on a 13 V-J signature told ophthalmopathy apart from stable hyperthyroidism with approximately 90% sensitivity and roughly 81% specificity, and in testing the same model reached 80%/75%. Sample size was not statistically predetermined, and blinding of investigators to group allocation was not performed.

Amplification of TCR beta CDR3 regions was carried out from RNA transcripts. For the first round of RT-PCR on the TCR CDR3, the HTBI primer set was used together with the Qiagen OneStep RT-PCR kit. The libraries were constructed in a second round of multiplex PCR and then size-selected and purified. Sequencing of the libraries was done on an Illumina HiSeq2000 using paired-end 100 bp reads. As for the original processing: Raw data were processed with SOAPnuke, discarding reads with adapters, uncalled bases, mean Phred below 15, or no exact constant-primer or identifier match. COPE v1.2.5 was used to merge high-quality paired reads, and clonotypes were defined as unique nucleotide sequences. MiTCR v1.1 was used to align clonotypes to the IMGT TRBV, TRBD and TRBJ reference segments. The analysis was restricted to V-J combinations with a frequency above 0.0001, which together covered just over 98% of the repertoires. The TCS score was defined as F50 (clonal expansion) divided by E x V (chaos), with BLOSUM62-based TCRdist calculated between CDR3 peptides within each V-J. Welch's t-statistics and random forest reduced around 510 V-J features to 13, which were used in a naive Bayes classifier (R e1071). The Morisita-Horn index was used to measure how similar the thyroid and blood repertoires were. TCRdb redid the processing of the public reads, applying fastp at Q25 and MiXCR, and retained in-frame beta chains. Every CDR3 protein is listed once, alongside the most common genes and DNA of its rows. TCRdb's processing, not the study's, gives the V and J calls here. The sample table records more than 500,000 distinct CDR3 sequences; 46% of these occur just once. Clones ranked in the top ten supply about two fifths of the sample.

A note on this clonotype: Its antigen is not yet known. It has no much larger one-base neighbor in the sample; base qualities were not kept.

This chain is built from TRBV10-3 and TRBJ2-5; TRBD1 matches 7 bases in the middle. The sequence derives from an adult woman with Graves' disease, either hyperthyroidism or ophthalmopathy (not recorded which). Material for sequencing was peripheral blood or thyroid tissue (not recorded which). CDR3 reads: CAIRAGTVETQYF. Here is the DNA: TGTGCCATTCGGGCCGGGACAGTGGAGACCCAGTACTTC.